These 11 T cell receptor beta chains came from one sample sequenced in a study of tumor T cells in aggressive B-cell lymphoma. Data came from immunoSEQ multiplex PCR; TCRdb stores just in-frame clones and leaves some out. The sample lists roughly 9,900 clones, approximately 85% seen once, with 4.3% in the top ten. Input material: tumor tissue. The receptors stem from an adult with diffuse large B cell lymphoma.

The J gene is TRBJ2-3, the V gene TRBV7-2, with D maybe TRBD1 (5 bases). Germline values: CDR1 SGHTA, CDR2 FQGNSA. The CDR3 is 15 amino acids. The V end was cut by 4 bases, the J end by 1 base, with 12 bases between. The CDR3 region is CASSSQGVGTDTQYF. The DNA of the CDR3 is TGTGCCAGCAGCTCGCAGGGTGTTGGCACAGATACGCAGTATTTT.

The chain uses TRBV5-6 and TRBJ2-6, with D hard to call. Trimming removed 2 bases from V and 3 bases from J, with 9 bases in between. Germline values: CDR1 SGHDT, CDR2 YYEEEE. The CDR3 has 15 amino acids. CDR3 sequence: CASSFSFSGANVLTF. The CDR3 bases are TGTGCCAGCAGCTTTAGTTTTAGTGGGGCCAACGTCCTGACTTTC. The whole variable domain, filled in from reference TRBV5-6 and TRBJ2-6, reads DAGVTQSPTHLIKTRGQQVTLRCSPKSGHDTVSWYQQALGQGPQFIFQYYEEEERQRGNFPDRFSGHQFPNYSSELNVNALLLGDSALYLCASSFSFSGANVLTFGAGSRLTVL.

The chain couples TRBV21-1 to TRBJ1-5; the tabulated D call, TRBD1, remains unverified against the DNA. TRBV21-1 is shown as a pseudogene. CDR3 length: 21 residues. The CDR3 reads CASSLSQTTGGSVLGNQPQHF. For the CDR3, the DNA is TGTGCCAGCAGCCTCAGCCAAACTACAGGGGGCAGTGTATTGGGCAATCAGCCCCAGCATTTT.

This rearrangement joins TRBV28 to TRBJ2-7; possible D gene TRBD2, 6 bases. Germline lookup yields CDR1 MDHEN and CDR2 SYDVKM. V lost 4 bases, J lost 0 bases, and 19 bases lay in between. The CDR3 has 17 amino acids. The CDR3 DNA reads TGTGCCAGCAGTTCTCCCGGGGGACCCGGTAGCTCCTACGAGCAGTACTTC. It encodes CASSSPGGPGSSYEQYF. The full variable domain, rest sourced from reference TRBV28 and TRBJ2-7, is DVKVTQSSRYLVKRTGEKVFLECVQDMDHENMFWYRQDPGLGLRLIYFSYDVKMKEKGDIPEGYSVSREKKERFSLILESASTNQTSMYLCASSSPGGPGSSYEQYFGPGTRLTVT.

The rearrangement links TRBV4-2 to TRBJ1-5; 7 nucleotides align to TRBD1. CDR3 length: 16 amino acids. Germline V gene data show CDR1 as LGHNA and CDR2 as YNFKEQ. The V and J ends lost 0 bases and 0 bases, in that order; junction bases with no gene match: 2. The CDR3 DNA sequence: TGTGCCAGCAGCCAAGACAGGGGGTATAGCAATCAGCCCCAGCATTTT. Protein: CASSQDRGYSNQPQHF.

This clone was counted a few times. The J gene is TRBJ1-4, the V gene TRBV9; 9 positions match TRBD1. CDR3 length: 17 residues. With 3 bases clipped from V and 8 bases from J, the junction kept 14 bases outside the gene matches. Germline V gene data show CDR1 as SGDLS and CDR2 as YYNGEE. As DNA, the CDR3 is TGTGCCAGCAGCGCCCGGGACAGGGCGCCCCTAGGAGAAAAACTGTTTTTT. This gives the protein CASSARDRAPLGEKLFF. Looking up the rest from reference TRBV9 and TRBJ1-4 gives the full variable domain: DSGVTQTPKHLITATGQRVTLRCSPRSGDLSVYWYQQSLDQGLQFLIQYYNGEERAKGNILERFSAQQFPDLHSELNLSSLELGDSALYFCASSARDRAPLGEKLFFGSGTQLSVL.

This clone was seen only a few times. This chain joins TRBV30 and TRBJ1-2; D gene unclear. Between the trimmed V and J ends, which lost 4 bases and 4 bases, there was a span of 13 bases. Per the germline V gene, CDR1 is GTSNPN and CDR2 is SVGIG (reference sequence). This CDR3 is 13 amino acids long. CDR3 DNA: TGTGCCTGGACCCTTGCCGTCAGCTATGGCTACACCTTC. It is translated as CAWTLAVSYGYTF.

The rearrangement links TRBV7-2 to TRBJ2-7, with D possibly matching TRBD2 (6 bases). Germline V CDR1 and CDR2: SGHTA, FQGNSA. V was clipped by 5 bases and J by 5 bases, with 10 bases between them. The length of the CDR3 is 12 residues. CDR3 DNA: TGTGCCAGCAGCCAGGACTACAACGAGCAGTACTTC. This encodes CASSQDYNEQYF.

V is TRBV10-3 and J is TRBJ2-7; D perhaps matches TRBD1 (5 bases). There are 15 residues in the CDR3. The V and J ends lost 0 bases and 6 bases respectively, with 15 bases between them. Germline loops: CDR1 ENHRY, CDR2 SYGVKD. The CDR3 loop reads CAISESNTGPGEQYF. The DNA for the CDR3 is TGTGCCATCAGTGAGTCGAATACAGGTCCGGGCGAGCAGTACTTC.

The V and J genes are TRBV9 and TRBJ2-5; 8 nucleotides agree with TRBD2. Near its end, the DNA agrees better with TRBJ2-7, so the J call may be wrong. This CDR3 comprises 15 residues. Germline CDR1 is SGDLS and CDR2 is YYNGEE. CDR3: CASSVDGTRTYEQYF. CDR3 nucleotides: TGTGCCAGCAGCGTAGATGGGACTAGGACCTACGAGCAGTACTTC.

The V and J genes are TRBV6-5 and TRBJ1-1; D unresolved. V dropped 2 bases and J dropped 7 bases, with 11 bases sitting between them. This CDR3 is built from 13 residues. In germline, CDR1 is MNHEY, CDR2 SVGAGI. The CDR3: CASSYGYRGEAFF. The CDR3 DNA is TGTGCCAGCAGTTACGGGTACCGAGGTGAAGCTTTCTTT.